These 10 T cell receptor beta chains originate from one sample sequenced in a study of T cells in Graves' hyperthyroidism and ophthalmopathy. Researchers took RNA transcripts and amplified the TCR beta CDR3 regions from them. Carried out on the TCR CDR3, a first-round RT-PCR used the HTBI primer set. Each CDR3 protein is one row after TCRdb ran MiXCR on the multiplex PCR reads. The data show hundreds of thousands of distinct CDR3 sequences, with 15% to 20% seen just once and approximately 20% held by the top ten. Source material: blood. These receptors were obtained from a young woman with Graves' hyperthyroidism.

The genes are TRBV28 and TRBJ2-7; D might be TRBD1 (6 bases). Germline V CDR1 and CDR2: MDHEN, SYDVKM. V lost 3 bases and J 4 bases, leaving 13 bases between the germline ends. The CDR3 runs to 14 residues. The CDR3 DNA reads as TGTGCCAGCAGTTTTTCCGGGACATATTACGAGCAGTACTTC. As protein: CASSFSGTYYEQYF.

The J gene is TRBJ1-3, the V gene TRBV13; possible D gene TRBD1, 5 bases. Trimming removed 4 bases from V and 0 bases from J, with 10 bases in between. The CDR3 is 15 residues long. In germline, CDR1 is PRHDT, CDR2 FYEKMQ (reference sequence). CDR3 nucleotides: TGTGCCAGCAGCTCCCCGACAGTCTCTGGAAACACCATATATTTT. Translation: CASSSPTVSGNTIYF.

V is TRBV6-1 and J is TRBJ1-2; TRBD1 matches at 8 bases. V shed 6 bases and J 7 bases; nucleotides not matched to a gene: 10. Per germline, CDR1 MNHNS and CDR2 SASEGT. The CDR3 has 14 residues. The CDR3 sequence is CASSPDQGATGYTF. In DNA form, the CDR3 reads TGTGCCAGCAGCCCCGATCAGGGGGCGACTGGCTACACCTTC.

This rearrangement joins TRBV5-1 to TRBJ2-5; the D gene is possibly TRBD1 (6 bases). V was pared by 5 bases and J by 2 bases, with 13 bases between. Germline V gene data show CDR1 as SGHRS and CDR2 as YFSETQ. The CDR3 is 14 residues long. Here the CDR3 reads CASSGETGQETQYF. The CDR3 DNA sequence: TGCGCCAGCAGTGGGGAGACAGGACAAGAGACCCAGTACTTC.

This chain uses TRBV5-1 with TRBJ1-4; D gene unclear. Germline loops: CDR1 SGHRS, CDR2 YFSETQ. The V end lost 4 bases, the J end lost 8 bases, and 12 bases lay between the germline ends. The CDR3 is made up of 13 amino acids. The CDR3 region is CASSPLSREKLFF. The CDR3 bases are TGCGCCAGCAGCCCCCTATCGAGGGAAAAACTGTTTTTT.

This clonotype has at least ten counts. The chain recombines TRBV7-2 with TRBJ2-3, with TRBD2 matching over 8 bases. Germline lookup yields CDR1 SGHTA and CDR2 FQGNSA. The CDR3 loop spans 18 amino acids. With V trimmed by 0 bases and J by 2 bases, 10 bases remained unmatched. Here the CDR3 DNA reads TGTGCCAGCAGCTTAGCACCCAGGGGCGGGGGGCCCACAGATACGCAGTATTTT. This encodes CASSLAPRGGGPTDTQYF.

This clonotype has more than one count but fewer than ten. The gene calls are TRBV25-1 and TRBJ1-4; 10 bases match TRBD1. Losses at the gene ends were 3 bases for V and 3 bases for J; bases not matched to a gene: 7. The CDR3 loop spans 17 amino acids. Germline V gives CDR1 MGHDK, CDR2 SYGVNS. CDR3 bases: TGTGCCAGCAGTGACCTAAGAGGACAGGGGGCTAATGAAAAACTGTTTTTT. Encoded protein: CASSDLRGQGANEKLFF.

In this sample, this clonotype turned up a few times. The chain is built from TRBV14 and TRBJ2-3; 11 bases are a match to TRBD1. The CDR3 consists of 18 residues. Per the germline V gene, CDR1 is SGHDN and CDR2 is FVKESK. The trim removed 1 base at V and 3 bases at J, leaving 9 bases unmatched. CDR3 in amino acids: CASSQAPRTGGWTDTQYF. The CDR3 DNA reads TGTGCCAGCAGCCAAGCGCCTAGGACAGGGGGCTGGACAGATACGCAGTATTTT.

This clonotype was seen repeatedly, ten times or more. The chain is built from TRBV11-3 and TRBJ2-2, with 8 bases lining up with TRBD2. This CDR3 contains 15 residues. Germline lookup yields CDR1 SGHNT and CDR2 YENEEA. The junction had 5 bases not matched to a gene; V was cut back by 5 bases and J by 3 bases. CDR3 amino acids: CASSTGLGDTGELFF. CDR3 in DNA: TGTGCCAGCAGCACGGGACTAGGGGACACCGGGGAGCTGTTTTTT.

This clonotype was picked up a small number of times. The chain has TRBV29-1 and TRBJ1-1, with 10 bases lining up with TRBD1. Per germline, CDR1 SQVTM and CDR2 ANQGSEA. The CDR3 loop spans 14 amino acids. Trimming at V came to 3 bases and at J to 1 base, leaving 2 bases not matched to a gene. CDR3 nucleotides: TGCAGCGTTGATGGACAGGGGGGGAACACTGAAGCTTTCTTT. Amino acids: CSVDGQGGNTEAFF.